A selection of T cell receptor beta chains follows, all from one sample in a study of cytomegalovirus exposure and HLA in healthy donors. Generated by immunoSEQ multiplex PCR, the TCRdb table keeps only in-frame clones and is missing some. There are around 180,000 clones in the sample; 70% to 85% occur only once, and approximately 1.5% lies in the top ten. The sample comprised PBMCs. The receptors come from a young woman in good health and CMV-seropositive. Both conserved end residues are trimmed from each CDR3.

TRBV11-2	TRBJ2-7	ASSLVVNYEQY
TRBV2	TRBJ2-3	ASRASSTDTQY
TRBV29-1	TRBJ2-1	SVVGGGQGGNEQF
TRBV5-6	TRBJ2-7	ASSPNSGTSGSKQY
TRBV30	TRBJ2-5	AWSGFTSVETQY
TRBV4-1	TRBJ1-5	ASSETGHSNQPQH
TRBV10-3	TRBJ2-3	ATERTGSSADTQY
TRBV27	TRBJ2-5	ASSSAGQGEETQY
TRBV29-1	TRBJ1-5	SVEGQNQPQH
TRBV30	TRBJ2-7	ACERDFYEQY
TRBV11-2	TRBJ1-1	ASSLLQGSNTEAF
TRBV11-3	TRBJ2-1	ASSFLGQGDNEQF
TRBV7-8	TRBJ2-7	ASSPRTSDSYEQY
TRBV5-1	TRBJ2-2	ASSRGGDTGELF
TRBV11-2	TRBJ2-3	ASSTSGMADTQY
TRBV28	TRBJ2-3	ASRERPRADTQY